These 2 T cell receptor beta chains share one sample of origin, sequenced in a study of blood T cell repertoires in COVID-19. TCRdb's copy holds only in-frame clones and misses some; the assay was immunoSEQ multiplex PCR. The repertoire holds 350,000 to 500,000 clones, with about 88% as singletons. The sample was PBMCs or T cells enriched from blood (not recorded which). The receptors were sampled from a woman younger than 35 who had been exposed to COVID-19.

The CDR3: CASSQDGTVNQPQHF. CDR3 in DNA: TGCGCCAGCAGCCAAGATGGGACAGTCAATCAGCCCCAGCATTTT. The J gene is TRBJ1-5, the V gene TRBV4-3, with 7 bases identical to TRBD1. Trimming took 0 bases from V and 3 from J; bases not matched to a gene: 2. The CDR3 sequence is 15 residues long. From germline, CDR1 is LGHNA and CDR2 YSLEER.

The rearrangement uses TRBV4-1 and TRBJ1-5, with 10 bases matching TRBD1. Germline V lookup: CDR1 MGHRA, CDR2 YSYEKL. The V gene end was trimmed by 2 bases and the J gene end by 4 bases; junction bases not matched to a gene: 8. The CDR3 is 17 amino acids. The CDR3 sequence: CASSQPGQGIENQPQHF. Here the CDR3 DNA reads TGCGCCAGCAGCCAACCGGGACAGGGGATAGAAAATCAGCCCCAGCATTTT.